The 9 T cell receptor beta chains in this list originate from one sample, sequenced in a study of monozygotic twins with cystic fibrosis. Assay: immunoSEQ multiplex PCR; the TCRdb copy retains only in-frame clones and omits some. Altogether tens of thousands of clones are present, over 80% being singletons, with the ten largest covering 0.19%. The sequencing sample was made of blood. These receptors were collected from a boy aged 2 to 10 with cystic fibrosis.

The chain uses TRBV19 and TRBJ2-7; TRBD1 matches at 10 bases. J was trimmed by 3 bases and V by 5 bases; bases with no gene match: 4. CDR1 LNHDA and CDR2 SQIVND come from the germline V gene (reference sequence). The CDR3 has 14 amino acids. The CDR3 nucleotides read TGTGCCAGTAGTTTCGGGACAGGGGACTACGAGCAGTACTTC. Its translation is CASSFGTGDYEQYF.

This chain joins TRBV5-1 and TRBJ1-1; tentatively, D is TRBD1 (5 bases). Germline CDR1 reads SGHRS; CDR2 reads YFSETQ. The CDR3 is 12 residues long. Trimming removed 8 bases at V and 1 base at J, with 9 bases between. The DNA for the CDR3 is TGCGCCAGTGGACACTCGAACACTGAAGCTTTCTTT. Translating it yields CASGHSNTEAFF.

This sequence joins TRBV4-1 and TRBJ1-1; TRBD1 is a possible D gene (5 bases). In germline, CDR1 is MGHRA, CDR2 YSYEKL. Trimming left V 0 bases short and J 5 bases short, with 13 bases between. The CDR3 is made up of 15 amino acids. The CDR3 here is CASSQESEAGTEAFF. Here the CDR3 DNA reads TGCGCCAGCAGCCAAGAAAGCGAGGCAGGGACTGAAGCTTTCTTT.

The rearrangement joins TRBV6-1 to TRBJ2-2; D is undetermined. CDR3 size: 12 residues. CDR1 and CDR2 (germline): MNHNS, SASEGT. The ends were cut back, 1 base at V and 6 bases at J, with 3 bases in the middle. As DNA, the CDR3 is TGTGCCAGCAGTGAAGTCTCCGGGGAGCTGTTTTTT. Protein sequence: CASSEVSGELFF.

The CDR3 coding sequence is TGCGCCAGCAGTATAGGACTAGCCGGAGATACGCAGTATTTT. As protein: CASSIGLAGDTQYF. This sequence joins TRBV10-1 and TRBJ2-3; 8 bases line up with TRBD2. Germline V CDR1 and CDR2: WNHNN, SYGVQD (reference sequence). The CDR3 has 14 amino acids. V shed 5 bases and J 5 bases; nucleotides not matched to a gene: 6.

With regard to this clone: A read error may produce the germline difference seen at one junction end. The chain recombines TRBV9 with TRBJ2-1, with 8 positions matching TRBD2. The CDR3 is made up of 20 amino acids. Germline V gene sequence: CDR1 SGDLS, CDR2 YYNGEE. For the CDR3, the DNA is TGTGCCAGTAGCGTAGCTGGGATCAGCGGGGGCGGAATCGCCTACAATGAGCAGTTCTTC. This codes for CASSVAGISGGGIAYNEQFF.

This chain connects TRBV13 to TRBJ2-3, with 12 bases that match TRBD2. The germline CDR1 and CDR2 sequences are PRHDT and FYEKMQ (reference sequence). The CDR3 has 15 amino acids. Trimming removed 4 bases from V and 5 bases from J; junction bases left unmatched: 4. The CDR3 sequence: CASSSSGGARDTQYF. Written as DNA, the CDR3 is TGTGCCAGCAGCTCTAGCGGGGGGGCCAGAGATACGCAGTATTTT.

The rearrangement uses TRBV12-5 and TRBJ1-1; 9 nucleotides agree with TRBD1. J gave up 5 bases and V 4 bases, and 2 bases lay outside the gene matches. The germline CDR1 and CDR2 sequences are LGHNT and FRNRAP. There are 13 residues in the CDR3. In nucleotides, the CDR3 is TGTGCTAGTGGTTGGACAGGGGAGACTGAAGCTTTCTTT. This sequence encodes CASGWTGETEAFF. The full variable domain, rest sourced from reference TRBV12-5 and TRBJ1-1, is DARVTQTPRHKVTEMGQEVTMRCQPILGHNTVFWYRQTMMQGLELLAYFRNRAPLDDSGMPKDRFSAEMPDATLATLKIQPSEPRDSAVYFCASGWTGETEAFFGQGTRLTVV.

This rearrangement joins TRBV2 to TRBJ1-2; 7 nucleotides agree with TRBD1. The germline V gene encodes CDR1 SNHLY and CDR2 FYNNEI. After removal of 2 bases from V and 3 bases from J, the junction contained 9 bases not matched to a gene. The CDR3 extends over 16 amino acids. The CDR3: CASSEYGQGDHYGYTF. CDR3 nucleotide sequence: TGTGCCAGCAGTGAATACGGGCAGGGGGACCACTATGGCTACACCTTC.